These T cell receptor beta chains were read from a single sample in a study of tumor and adjacent non-tumor tissue in lung cancer. TCRdb reanalysed the multiplex PCR reads using MiXCR and keeps one entry per CDR3 protein. The table includes approximately 120,000 distinct CDR3 sequences, under 65% detected once. The sample taken for sequencing was distant non-tumor lung tissue. The origin of the receptors is a man aged 55 to 70 with non-small cell lung cancer. CDR3s include the opening cysteine and the closing phenylalanine or tryptophan. Each record gives: V gene, J gene, D gene, clone size, CDR3 protein, CDR3 DNA. A D gene is named only where the DNA matches it firmly. A clone size is listed for some rows: how often the clone was seen (once, few, many), or a class if it is expanded.

V: TRBV29-1; J: TRBJ2-7; D: -; size: medium-sized; CDR3: CSVGDPGNEQYF; DNA: TGCAGCGTTGGAGACCCCGGGAACGAGCAGTACTTC
V: TRBV7-9; J: TRBJ2-5; D: TRBD2; size: -; CDR3: CASSIRRLTGGRAGETQYF; DNA: TGTGCCAGCAGCATCAGACGACTAACGGGAGGGAGAGCAGGAGAGACCCAGTACTTC
V: TRBV4-2; J: TRBJ2-7; D: TRBD1; size: -; CDR3: CASGQPGQGGEQYF; DNA: TGTGCCAGCGGCCAACCAGGACAGGGTGGCGAGCAGTACTTC
V: TRBV19; J: TRBJ2-5; D: -; size: -; CDR3: CASSSGTNQETQCF; DNA: TGTGCCAGTAGTAGCGGAACGAACCAAGAGACCCAGTGCTTC
V: TRBV4-1; J: TRBJ2-5; D: TRBD1; size: many; CDR3: CASSQGQTQETQYF; DNA: TGCGCCAGCAGCCAGGGACAGACGCAAGAGACCCAGTACTTC
V: TRBV12-3/TRBV12-4; J: TRBJ2-7; D: TRBD2; size: many; CDR3: CASRSGGNSYEQYF; DNA: TGTGCCAGCAGATCGGGGGGAAACTCCTACGAGCAGTACTTC
V: TRBV13; J: TRBJ2-2; D: TRBD2; size: many; CDR3: CASSLQLAGYTGELFF; DNA: TGTGCCAGCAGCTTACAACTAGCGGGGTACACCGGGGAGCTGTTTTTT
V: TRBV20-1; J: TRBJ2-5; D: TRBD2; size: once; CDR3: CIAWPLAGGRETQYF; DNA: TGCATTGCTTGGCCCCTAGCGGGTGGGCGAGAGACCCAGTACTTC
V: TRBV6-6; J: TRBJ1-1; D: -; size: -; CDR3: CASRPYLGECEASF; DNA: TGTGCCAGCAGACCCTACTTGGGGGAGTGTGAAGCTTCCTTT
V: TRBV4-1; J: TRBJ2-6; D: -; size: many; CDR3: CASSQDGNRAAGANVLTF; DNA: TGCGCCAGCAGCCAAGATGGGAACAGGGCGGCTGGGGCCAACGTCCTGACTTTC
V: TRBV30; J: TRBJ2-7; D: -; size: many; CDR3: CAWVIEGSYEQYF; DNA: TGTGCCTGGGTCATAGAGGGCTCCTACGAGCAGTACTTC
V: TRBV11-3; J: TRBJ2-5; D: -; size: -; CDR3: CASSLNRCLRETQYF; DNA: TGTGCCAGCAGCTTAAACAGGTGCCTCAGGGAGACCCAGTACTTC
V: TRBV4-3; J: TRBJ2-2; D: -; size: once; CDR3: CASTQTPITGELFF; DNA: TGCGCCAGTACCCAGACCCCTATCACCGGGGAGCTGTTTTTT
V: TRBV29-1; J: TRBJ2-3; D: -; size: -; CDR3: CSVYMNANTRYF; DNA: TGCAGCGTTTATATGAATGCAAATACGCGGTATTTT
V: TRBV29-1; J: TRBJ2-2; D: TRBD2; size: many; CDR3: CSVALSGSPTGELFF; DNA: TGCAGCGTTGCCCTTAGCGGGAGTCCCACCGGGGAGCTGTTTTTT
V: TRBV6-6; J: TRBJ1-3; D: -; size: -; CDR3: CASSYNRAGKNGNTIYF; DNA: TGTGCCAGTAGTTATAATCGGGCAGGGAAGAATGGAAACACCATATATTTT
V: TRBV4-1; J: TRBJ1-3; D: TRBD1; size: -; CDR3: CASSHEVVGGVTGNTIYF; DNA: TGCGCCAGCAGCCATGAGGTTGTAGGGGGCGTCACTGGAAACACCATATATTTT
V: TRBV5-4; J: TRBJ2-5; D: -; size: many; CDR3: CASSLRLGSLQETQYF; DNA: TGTGCCAGCAGCCTAAGGCTCGGGTCCCTCCAAGAGACCCAGTACTTC
V: TRBV28; J: TRBJ2-3; D: -; size: many; CDR3: CASSLVAERADTQYF; DNA: TGTGCCAGCAGTTTAGTTGCGGAGAGGGCAGATACGCAGTATTTT
V: TRBV7-8; J: TRBJ1-1; D: -; size: many; CDR3: CASSLYPNTEAFF; DNA: TGTGCCAGCAGCTTATACCCTAACACTGAAGCTTTCTTT
V: TRBV29-1; J: TRBJ2-7; D: -; size: once; CDR3: CSAGVYGQYF; DNA: TGCAGCGCTGGGGTTTACGGGCAGTACTTC
V: TRBV30; J: TRBJ1-1; D: -; size: -; CDR3: CARKLRGTTEAFF; DNA: TGTGCCCGGAAATTACGGGGAACCACTGAAGCTTTCTTT
V: TRBV12-3/TRBV12-4; J: TRBJ2-1; D: -; size: many; CDR3: CASSLARSSYNEQFF; DNA: TGTGCCAGCAGTCTAGCGAGGAGTTCCTACAATGAGCAGTTCTTC
V: TRBV6-2/TRBV6-3; J: TRBJ1-6; D: -; size: many; CDR3: CASSSGGRNYNSPLHF; DNA: TGTGCCAGCAGCTCCGGAGGGCGCAACTATAATTCACCCCTCCACTTT